This entry lists 27 T cell receptor beta chains sequenced from one sample in a study of CD8+ T cells in alopecia areata. In each case, RNA was isolated and then reverse transcribed into cDNA as the sequencing template. Sequencing was performed with immunoSEQ multiplex PCR; in TCRdb, only in-frame clones are kept and a portion is missing. The sample yields about 150,000 clones, 85% to 90% seen once. Sequenced material: CD8+ T cells sorted from blood, taken at week 0. These receptors were taken from a human donor with alopecia areata.

The J gene is TRBJ2-7, the V gene TRBV30, with a possible D match to TRBD1 (5 bases). Germline values: CDR1 GTSNPN, CDR2 SVGIG (reference sequence). The length of the CDR3 is 15 residues. The germline V and J ends were trimmed by 1 base and 3 bases, with 16 bases remaining between them. The chain's CDR3 is CAWSDRQTSFYEQYF. Here the CDR3 DNA reads TGTGCCTGGAGTGATCGACAGACAAGCTTCTACGAGCAGTACTTC.

The DNA of the CDR3 is TGCGCCAGCAGTCATATTCGAGGACTCCGGGACGGGGGCTCCTACGAGCAGTACTTC. Residues: CASSHIRGLRDGGSYEQYF. The rearrangement links TRBV23-1 to TRBJ2-7; maybe TRBD2 (6 bases). TRBV23-1 is recorded as an ORF, its role being uncertain. V lost 3 bases to trimming and J lost 0 bases, with 24 bases between them. The CDR3 has 19 residues.

V gene TRBV5-1 combines with J gene TRBJ2-3, with unresolved D. Germline-derived CDR1 and CDR2 are SGHRS and YFSETQ. The CDR3 contains 15 residues. Trimming left V 1 base short and J 2 bases short, with 11 bases between. This CDR3 reads CASSLTESYTDTQYF. The CDR3, as DNA: TGCGCCAGCAGCTTGACAGAATCTTACACAGATACGCAGTATTTT.

This clone came up a few times. The chain uses TRBV11-2 and TRBJ2-3; D unresolved. V was clipped by 4 bases and J by 0 bases, with 14 bases between them. The CDR3 consists of 16 residues. Germline values: CDR1 SGHAT, CDR2 FQNNGV. The CDR3 loop reads CASSSKDPSSTDTQYF. The CDR3 DNA reads as TGTGCCAGCAGCTCCAAGGACCCGAGCAGCACAGATACGCAGTATTTT.

V and J are TRBV9 and TRBJ2-3; maybe TRBD1 (6 bases). CDR3 length: 16 amino acids. Deletions cut 0 bases from V and 1 base from J, with 12 bases between. Germline loops: CDR1 SGDLS, CDR2 YYNGEE. CDR3 protein: CASSVDWGRGTDTQYF. The DNA of the CDR3 is TGTGCCAGCAGCGTAGATTGGGGGCGAGGCACAGATACGCAGTATTTT.

To note about this clone: Other DNA sequences in this specimen translate into the identical CDR3. V gene TRBV11-2 combines with J gene TRBJ2-3; the D is unclear. The CDR3 length is 15 residues. CDR1 is SGHAT, CDR2 FQNNGV, per germline. Trimming left V 1 base short and J 0 bases short, with 8 bases between. The CDR3 nucleotides are TGTGCCAGCAGCTTAGGGGGTTCTAGCACAGATACGCAGTATTTT. Translation gives CASSLGGSSTDTQYF.

J is TRBJ2-4 and V is TRBV4-1; TRBD2 matches 7 bases. Germline lookup yields CDR1 MGHRA and CDR2 YSYEKL. Trimming took 4 bases from V and 6 from J; bases not matched to a gene: 15. The CDR3 has 17 amino acids. The CDR3 bases are TGCGCCAGCAGCCCGGAAACGGAGGGAGGGCCAGGAAACATTCAGTACTTC. Its protein is CASSPETEGGPGNIQYF.

This chain connects TRBV27 to TRBJ2-3; D possibly corresponds to TRBD1 (7 bases). This CDR3 spans 14 amino acids. V lost 8 bases, J lost 4 bases, and 16 bases lay in between. From germline, CDR1 is MNHEY and CDR2 SMNVEV (reference sequence). This CDR3 is CASGQGGGADTQYF. The CDR3, as DNA: TGTGCCAGCGGTCAGGGGGGCGGCGCAGATACGCAGTATTTT.

The chain has TRBV6-6 and TRBJ2-7; weak D call: TRBD2 (8 bases). The V end was cut by 0 bases, the J end by 5 bases, with 14 bases between. In germline, CDR1 is MNHNY, CDR2 SVGAGI (reference sequence). There are 15 residues in the CDR3. CDR3 DNA: TGTGCCAGCAGTTACTCTCCGGGAGGGGGCCACGAGCAGTACTTC. This encodes CASSYSPGGGHEQYF.

This clone was observed once. In DNA form, the CDR3 reads TGTGCCAGCAGCTTGACCGACAACCCCTACGAGCAGTACTTC. Protein product: CASSLTDNPYEQYF. The rearrangement uses TRBV13 and TRBJ2-7, with D uncertain. In germline, CDR1 is PRHDT, CDR2 FYEKMQ (reference sequence). The CDR3 consists of 14 residues. The V end was cut by 3 bases, the J end by 2 bases, with 11 bases between.

CDR3 residues: CASSLTQGGPTSADTQYF. The CDR3 bases are TGTGCCAGCAGCTTAACTCAGGGAGGTCCCACCTCTGCAGATACGCAGTATTTT. V and J are TRBV11-2 and TRBJ2-3; D is perhaps TRBD2 (6 bases). V lost 2 bases to trimming and J lost 4 bases, with 22 bases between them. Germline assignment: CDR1 SGHAT and CDR2 FQNNGV. CDR3 size: 18 residues.

This chain links TRBV7-8 with TRBJ2-1; D may be TRBD1 or TRBD2 (6 bases each). Germline CDR1 is SGHVS and CDR2 is FQNEAQ. The CDR3 consists of 16 residues. The V end lost 3 bases, the J end lost 2 bases, and 14 bases lay between the germline ends. As DNA, the CDR3 is TGTGCCAGCAGCTTCCGGGGGCCTGGAACCTACAATGAGCAGTTCTTC. This sequence encodes CASSFRGPGTYNEQFF.

V is TRBV5-5 and J is TRBJ1-1; 7 nucleotides align to TRBD1. The CDR3 has 15 residues. The ends lost 1 base at V and 2 bases at J; junction bases unmatched: 5. CDR1 is SGHKS, CDR2 YYEKEE, per germline (reference sequence). The CDR3 sequence: CASSLFRDSNTEAFF. Here the CDR3 DNA reads TGTGCCAGCAGCTTGTTTAGGGACAGCAACACTGAAGCTTTCTTT.

The chain links TRBV29-1 to TRBJ2-5; tentatively, D is TRBD1 (6 bases). Trimming took 0 bases from V and 7 from J, leaving 6 bases between them. The CDR3 has 11 amino acids. Germline V gene sequence: CDR1 SQVTM, CDR2 ANQGSEA. CDR3 region: CSVEDRGTQYF. The CDR3 DNA follows: TGCAGCGTTGAAGACAGGGGGACCCAGTACTTC.

The chain recombines TRBV29-1 with TRBJ2-6; TRBD1 aligns across 8 bases. Germline loops: CDR1 SQVTM, CDR2 ANQGSEA. CDR3 size: 18 residues. J gave up 0 bases and V 0 bases, and 7 bases lay outside the gene matches. The CDR3 here is CSVEDIDRGYSGANVLTF. Written as DNA, the CDR3 is TGCAGCGTTGAAGATATAGACAGGGGCTACTCTGGGGCCAACGTCCTGACTTTC. Full variable domain (missing parts from reference TRBV29-1 and TRBJ2-6): SAVISQKPSRDICQRGTSLTIQCQVDSQVTMMFWYRQQPGQSLTLIATANQGSEATYESGFVIDKFPISRPNLTFSTLTVSNMSPEDSSIYLCSVEDIDRGYSGANVLTFGAGSRLTVL.

The V call is TRBV25-1, the J call TRBJ2-7; the D call may be TRBD1 or TRBD2 (5 bases each). The CDR3 has 14 amino acids. V lost 3 bases to trimming and J lost 0 bases, with 9 bases between them. Germline-derived CDR1 and CDR2 are MGHDK and SYGVNS. The CDR3 DNA is TGTGCCAGCAGTGATCCAGGGAGCTCCTACGAGCAGTACTTC. Translated: CASSDPGSSYEQYF.

The chain has TRBV4-1 and TRBJ2-1; TRBD2 agrees at 9 bases. The V gene end was trimmed by 5 bases and the J gene end by 6 bases; junction bases not matched to a gene: 11. The CDR3 spans 16 residues. Germline CDR1 is MGHRA and CDR2 is YSYEKL. This chain's CDR3 is CASSSVGQREVNEQFF. CDR3 in DNA: TGCGCCAGCAGCTCCGTTGGCCAGCGGGAGGTCAATGAGCAGTTCTTC.

The chain employs TRBV29-1 and TRBJ1-1; D is possibly TRBD1 (5 bases). V was clipped by 4 bases and J by 1 base, with 13 bases between them. The CDR3 has 14 amino acids. The germline V gene encodes CDR1 SQVTM and CDR2 ANQGSEA. In DNA, the CDR3 is TGCAGCGTTGGGACACCCGAATCGAACACTGAAGCTTTCTTT. Its translation is CSVGTPESNTEAFF.

As to this clone: Other DNA sequences in this sample translate to the same CDR3. The chain employs TRBV27 and TRBJ2-1; TRBD2 matches at 10 bases. The CDR3 has 16 residues. Germline assignment: CDR1 MNHEY and CDR2 SMNVEV (reference sequence). The junction had 3 bases not matched to a gene; V was cut back by 0 bases and J by 4 bases. CDR3 coding DNA: TGTGCCAGCAGTTTATCAAGCGGGGGGGCTTACAATGAGCAGTTCTTC. Its translation: CASSLSSGGAYNEQFF.

V usage is TRBV27 and J usage is TRBJ2-7; D is undetermined. This CDR3 is 13 amino acids long. The germline V gene encodes CDR1 MNHEY and CDR2 SMNVEV (reference sequence). V was shortened by 0 bases and J by 6 bases, with 9 bases between the two germline ends. The CDR3 DNA reads TGTGCCAGCAGTTTATCGAACACCGGCGAGCAGTACTTC. Translation gives CASSLSNTGEQYF.

To note about this clone: A junction end diverges from the germline sequence, so it may reflect a read error. The V and J genes are TRBV2 and TRBJ2-7, with 7 bases identical to TRBD1. CDR3 length: 11 amino acids. From germline, CDR1 is SNHLY and CDR2 FYNNEI. The CDR3: CASSETDRPNF. For the CDR3, the DNA is TGTGCCAGCAGTGAGACGGACAGGCCTAACTTC. Full variable domain (remainder filled in from reference TRBV2 and TRBJ2-7): EPEVTQTPSHQVTQMGQEVILRCVPISNHLYFYWYRQILGQKVEFLVSFYNNEISEKSEIFDDQFSVERPDGSNFTLKIRSTKLEDSAMYFCASSETDRPNFGPGTRLTVT.

The chain recombines TRBV19 with TRBJ1-2; perhaps TRBD1 as D (5 bases). This CDR3 contains 14 residues. The ends were cut back, 6 bases at V and 4 bases at J, with 15 bases in the middle. Per the germline V gene, CDR1 is LNHDA and CDR2 is SQIVND (reference sequence). The CDR3 here is CASSHITGSYGYTF. CDR3 coding DNA: TGTGCCAGTAGCCATATCACAGGTTCCTATGGCTACACCTTC.

This chain connects TRBV5-6 to TRBJ2-3; 12 nucleotides align to TRBD2. V was clipped by 0 bases and J by 0 bases; unmatched bases: 5. The CDR3 is 18 residues long. Germline V gives CDR1 SGHDT, CDR2 YYEEEE. The CDR3 DNA is TGTGCCAGCAGCTTGGGCACTAGCGGGAGGATGAGCACAGATACGCAGTATTTT. Its protein product is CASSLGTSGRMSTDTQYF.

This clone has more than one count but fewer than ten. J is TRBJ2-7 and V is TRBV7-9; D not resolved. V was clipped by 0 bases and J by 2 bases, with 8 bases between them. Germline V CDR1 and CDR2: SEHNR, FQNEAQ (reference sequence). The CDR3 is 14 amino acids. CDR3 sequence reads: CASSLAAHTYEQYF. CDR3 bases: TGTGCCAGCAGCTTAGCTGCCCATACCTACGAGCAGTACTTC.

The V call is TRBV19, the J call TRBJ2-2, with D uncertain. This CDR3 contains 10 residues. With 8 bases removed from V and 6 bases from J, the gap between germline ends came to 4 bases. CDR1 is LNHDA and CDR2 is SQIVND in the germline V gene (reference sequence). CDR3 region: CASLAGELFF. CDR3 nucleotide sequence: TGTGCCAGTCTGGCCGGGGAGCTGTTTTTT.

A remark on this clone: This sample also contains other DNA sequences that code for the same CDR3. The gene calls are TRBV5-1 and TRBJ2-1; D may be TRBD2 (6 bases). Deletions cut 0 bases from V and 4 bases from J, with 11 bases between. The CDR3 is 15 amino acids. Looked up from germline, CDR1 is SGHRS and CDR2 is YFSETQ. CDR3 coding DNA: TGCGCCAGCAGCTTGGCCGGGGGATTGTACAATGAGCAGTTCTTC. Amino acids: CASSLAGGLYNEQFF. Combining the CDR3 with reference TRBV5-1 and TRBJ2-1 gives the whole variable domain KAGVTQTPRYLIKTRGQQVTLSCSPISGHRSVSWYQQTPGQGLQFLFEYFSETQRNKGNFPGRFSGRQFSNSRSEMNVSTLELGDSALYLCASSLAGGLYNEQFFGPGTRLTVL.

The J gene is TRBJ1-2, the V gene TRBV30, with 7 bases that match TRBD1. The CDR3 spans 14 residues. Germline V CDR1 and CDR2: GTSNPN, SVGIG (reference sequence). V shed 2 bases, J shed 6 bases, and the junction held 9 bases outside the gene matches. The CDR3 here is CAWSHNRGRDGYTF. Written as DNA, the CDR3 is TGTGCCTGGAGTCACAACAGGGGACGGGATGGCTACACCTTC.